Listed below are T cell receptor beta chains from one sample, sequenced in a study of T-cell reconstitution after alpha-beta-depleted transplantation in children. TCRdb re-called the PCR reads with MiXCR, one entry per CDR3 protein. In the table there are 200,000 to 300,000 distinct CDR3 sequences, around 12% of which are singletons. The source was PBMCs from the stem cell graft donor, collected from the stem cell graft. The source is a human donor who donated a stem cell graft to a child with acute lymphoblastic leukemia. Each CDR3 is given with its conserved first and last residue. The D gene is left open where the match is weak. Clone size, where shown, is once, few, many, or a class for clones that have expanded.

J gene: TRBJ1-6; D gene: .; V gene: TRBV30; clone size: many; CDR3 protein: CAWSVRGYNSPLHF; CDR3 DNA: TGTGCCTGGAGTGTACGAGGGTATAATTCACCCCTCCACTTT
J gene: TRBJ2-3; D gene: TRBD2; V gene: TRBV5-1; clone size: many; CDR3 protein: CASSPRERGGADTQYF; CDR3 DNA: TGCGCCAGCAGCCCACGGGAGCGGGGGGGCGCAGATACGCAGTATTTT
J gene: TRBJ2-7; D gene: .; V gene: TRBV5-6; clone size: many; CDR3 protein: CASNMYEGREQYF; CDR3 DNA: TGTGCCAGCAATATGTACGAGGGCCGCGAGCAGTACTTC
J gene: TRBJ2-3; D gene: .; V gene: TRBV29-1; clone size: many; CDR3 protein: CSVSLAGTDTQYF; CDR3 DNA: TGCAGCGTGTCCTTAGCAGGCACAGATACGCAGTATTTT
J gene: TRBJ2-7; D gene: .; V gene: TRBV20-1; clone size: many; CDR3 protein: CSAHSISSYEQYF; CDR3 DNA: TGCAGTGCTCACTCAATTAGCTCCTACGAGCAGTACTTC
J gene: TRBJ2-1; D gene: TRBD2; V gene: TRBV5-1; clone size: many; CDR3 protein: CASSWGLAGGVNNEQFF; CDR3 DNA: TGCGCCAGCAGCTGGGGACTAGCGGGAGGCGTGAACAATGAGCAGTTCTTC
J gene: TRBJ1-6; D gene: .; V gene: TRBV7-9; clone size: many; CDR3 protein: CASSPPTATDSPLHF; CDR3 DNA: TGTGCCAGCAGCCCGCCGACAGCGACCGATTCACCCCTCCACTTT
J gene: TRBJ1-1; D gene: .; V gene: TRBV6-2/TRBV6-3; clone size: many; CDR3 protein: CASSYVSYLNTEAFF; CDR3 DNA: TGTGCCAGCAGTTACGTCTCGTATTTGAACACTGAAGCTTTCTTT
J gene: TRBJ2-6; D gene: .; V gene: TRBV20-1; clone size: few; CDR3 protein: CSAPGQGPSGANGLTF; CDR3 DNA: TGCAGTGCCCCGGGGCAGGGGCCCTCTGGGGCCAACGGCCTGACTTTC
J gene: TRBJ2-7; D gene: .; V gene: TRBV5-6; clone size: many; CDR3 protein: CASSPDGGAFSYEQYF; CDR3 DNA: TGTGCCAGCAGTCCCGATGGGGGGGCCTTCTCCTACGAGCAGTACTTC
J gene: TRBJ2-2; D gene: TRBD2; V gene: TRBV12-3/TRBV12-4; clone size: few; CDR3 protein: CASSLSGGGTNTGELFF; CDR3 DNA: TGTGCCAGCAGTTTATCCGGCGGGGGGACGAACACCGGGGAGCTGTTTTTT
J gene: TRBJ1-5; D gene: .; V gene: TRBV3-1; clone size: many; CDR3 protein: CASSQESGYSNQPQHF; CDR3 DNA: TGTGCCAGCAGCCAAGAATCAGGTTATAGCAATCAGCCCCAGCATTTT
J gene: TRBJ2-1; D gene: .; V gene: TRBV10-3; clone size: many; CDR3 protein: CAISESGRRSEQFF; CDR3 DNA: TGTGCCATCAGTGAGTCTGGTAGACGGAGCGAGCAGTTCTTC
J gene: TRBJ2-1; D gene: TRBD2; V gene: TRBV10-3; clone size: many; CDR3 protein: CAIRLQREGLQFF; CDR3 DNA: TGTGCCATCAGGCTACAGCGGGAGGGCCTTCAGTTCTTC
J gene: TRBJ2-5; D gene: TRBD1; V gene: TRBV27; clone size: many; CDR3 protein: CASSLNTGGRETQYF; CDR3 DNA: TGTGCCAGCAGCTTAAACACAGGGGGCAGGGAGACCCAGTACTTC
J gene: TRBJ2-7; D gene: TRBD2; V gene: TRBV4-3; clone size: many; CDR3 protein: CASSLSTSGRAIFYEQYF; CDR3 DNA: TGCGCCAGCAGCCTTTCGACTAGCGGGAGGGCCATCTTCTACGAGCAGTACTTC
J gene: TRBJ2-3; D gene: .; V gene: TRBV10-3; clone size: many; CDR3 protein: CAISESTTFTDTQYF; CDR3 DNA: TGTGCCATCAGTGAGTCGACCACATTCACAGATACGCAGTATTTT
J gene: TRBJ2-5; D gene: TRBD2; V gene: TRBV9; clone size: many; CDR3 protein: CASSSPGLAGPETQYF; CDR3 DNA: TGTGCCAGCAGCTCACCGGGACTAGCGGGTCCAGAGACCCAGTACTTC
J gene: TRBJ1-6; D gene: .; V gene: TRBV27; clone size: many; CDR3 protein: CASSLVPKSPLHF; CDR3 DNA: TGTGCCAGCAGTTTGGTCCCTAAATCACCCCTCCACTTT
J gene: TRBJ2-1; D gene: .; V gene: TRBV9; clone size: many; CDR3 protein: CASSVPGQQFF; CDR3 DNA: TGTGCCAGCAGCGTGCCGGGCCAGCAGTTCTTC
J gene: TRBJ1-1; D gene: .; V gene: TRBV4-1; clone size: many; CDR3 protein: CASSQEGRRDIEAFF; CDR3 DNA: TGCGCCAGCAGCCAAGAAGGCAGGAGGGACATTGAAGCTTTCTTT
J gene: TRBJ2-4; D gene: .; V gene: TRBV20-1; clone size: few; CDR3 protein: CSARVPGGSGIQYF; CDR3 DNA: TGCAGTGCTAGAGTACCTGGGGGCTCGGGCATTCAGTACTTC
J gene: TRBJ2-5; D gene: .; V gene: TRBV7-8; clone size: many; CDR3 protein: CASSPLAPKETQYF; CDR3 DNA: TGTGCCAGCAGCCCCCTAGCGCCGAAAGAGACCCAGTACTTC
J gene: TRBJ1-4; D gene: TRBD1; V gene: TRBV7-8; clone size: many; CDR3 protein: CASSRNTGVNEKLFF; CDR3 DNA: TGTGCCAGCAGCCGTAACACAGGGGTTAATGAAAAACTGTTTTTT
J gene: TRBJ1-1; D gene: .; V gene: TRBV7-2; clone size: many; CDR3 protein: CASSFALKDPANTEAFF; CDR3 DNA: TGTGCCAGCAGCTTTGCTCTCAAGGATCCTGCCAACACTGAAGCTTTCTTT
J gene: TRBJ1-5; D gene: .; V gene: TRBV6-1; clone size: many; CDR3 protein: CASSEAIRGRQPQHF; CDR3 DNA: TGTGCCAGCAGTGAAGCGATAAGGGGACGGCAGCCCCAGCATTTT
J gene: TRBJ1-6; D gene: .; V gene: TRBV20-1; clone size: many; CDR3 protein: CSAGLGSSYNSPLHF; CDR3 DNA: TGCAGTGCTGGTCTCGGGAGCTCCTATAATTCACCCCTCCACTTT
J gene: TRBJ2-1; D gene: TRBD1; V gene: TRBV6-1; clone size: many; CDR3 protein: CASSDRTGVSYNEQFF; CDR3 DNA: TGTGCCAGCAGTGACCGGACAGGGGTCTCCTACAATGAGCAGTTCTTC
J gene: TRBJ1-2; D gene: .; V gene: TRBV10-3; clone size: many; CDR3 protein: CAISDLDNYGYTF; CDR3 DNA: TGTGCCATCAGTGATTTAGACAACTATGGCTACACCTTC
J gene: TRBJ2-7; D gene: .; V gene: TRBV11-2; clone size: many; CDR3 protein: CASSLGGGTIYEQYF; CDR3 DNA: TGTGCCAGCAGCTTGGGAGGGGGGACAATCTACGAGCAGTACTTC
J gene: TRBJ2-3; D gene: .; V gene: TRBV20-1; clone size: many; CDR3 protein: CSASLQGTVLDTQYF; CDR3 DNA: TGCAGTGCTAGTCTACAGGGTACCGTCTTAGATACGCAGTATTTT
J gene: TRBJ1-1; D gene: .; V gene: TRBV7-2; clone size: many; CDR3 protein: CASSSPHGNTEAFF; CDR3 DNA: TGTGCCAGCAGCTCACCCCACGGGAACACTGAAGCTTTCTTT
J gene: TRBJ1-5; D gene: .; V gene: TRBV5-8; clone size: many; CDR3 protein: CASSRRGITSNQPQHF; CDR3 DNA: TGTGCCAGCAGCCGGAGGGGAATCACTAGCAATCAGCCCCAGCATTTT
J gene: TRBJ2-7; D gene: TRBD2; V gene: TRBV29-1; clone size: many; CDR3 protein: CSVVGLADSYEQYF; CDR3 DNA: TGCAGCGTTGTTGGCCTAGCGGATTCCTACGAGCAGTACTTC
J gene: TRBJ1-1; D gene: TRBD1; V gene: TRBV5-6; clone size: few; CDR3 protein: CASSLIDRGIFTEAFF; CDR3 DNA: TGTGCCAGCAGCCTGATCGACAGGGGAATTTTCACTGAAGCTTTCTTT
J gene: TRBJ2-5; D gene: .; V gene: TRBV12-3/TRBV12-4; clone size: many; CDR3 protein: CASSLSMGETQYF; CDR3 DNA: TGTGCCAGCAGTTTAAGCATGGGAGAGACCCAGTACTTC
J gene: TRBJ2-3; D gene: .; V gene: TRBV29-1; clone size: many; CDR3 protein: CSVFGLSTDTQYF; CDR3 DNA: TGCAGCGTTTTTGGATTAAGCACAGATACGCAGTATTTT
J gene: TRBJ2-1; D gene: .; V gene: TRBV14; clone size: many; CDR3 protein: CASSQEMGNSYNEQFF; CDR3 DNA: TGTGCCAGCAGCCAAGAAATGGGAAACTCCTACAATGAGCAGTTCTTC
J gene: TRBJ2-1; D gene: .; V gene: TRBV20-1; clone size: many; CDR3 protein: CSARDLFVVNEQFF; CDR3 DNA: TGCAGTGCTAGAGACCTTTTCGTGGTAAATGAGCAGTTCTTC
J gene: TRBJ2-1; D gene: TRBD2; V gene: TRBV20-1; clone size: few; CDR3 protein: CSPPSKREAYNEQFF; CDR3 DNA: TGCAGTCCACCATCCAAGCGGGAGGCCTACAATGAGCAGTTCTTC
J gene: TRBJ1-2; D gene: .; V gene: TRBV19; clone size: few; CDR3 protein: CASSISGTAGYGYTF; CDR3 DNA: TGTGCCAGTAGTATTTCCGGGACGGCGGGCTATGGCTACACCTTC
J gene: TRBJ1-2; D gene: TRBD1; V gene: TRBV7-3; clone size: many; CDR3 protein: CASSLGVTGDGYTF; CDR3 DNA: TGTGCCAGCAGCTTAGGAGTTACAGGGGATGGCTACACCTTC
J gene: TRBJ1-5; D gene: .; V gene: TRBV20-1; clone size: many; CDR3 protein: CSAYPGNQPQHF; CDR3 DNA: TGCAGTGCCTATCCCGGGAATCAGCCCCAGCATTTT
J gene: TRBJ2-1; D gene: TRBD2; V gene: TRBV7-9; clone size: .; CDR3 protein: CAIGPGPSGRRYNEQFF; CDR3 DNA: TGTGCCATCGGCCCCGGGCCTAGCGGACGAAGATACAATGAGCAGTTCTTC
J gene: TRBJ2-1; D gene: .; V gene: TRBV20-1; clone size: many; CDR3 protein: CSARDLGGRGNEQFF; CDR3 DNA: TGCAGTGCTAGAGATTTGGGGGGTAGAGGCAATGAGCAGTTCTTC
J gene: TRBJ2-1; D gene: .; V gene: TRBV12-3/TRBV12-4; clone size: many; CDR3 protein: CASSPTGSSYNEQFF; CDR3 DNA: TGTGCCAGCAGCCCGACCGGGAGCTCCTACAATGAGCAGTTCTTC
J gene: TRBJ1-1; D gene: .; V gene: TRBV3-1; clone size: many; CDR3 protein: CASSQDRAGKNTEAFF; CDR3 DNA: TGTGCCAGCAGCCAAGATCGGGCAGGGAAGAACACTGAAGCTTTCTTT
J gene: TRBJ2-5; D gene: TRBD2; V gene: TRBV4-3; clone size: many; CDR3 protein: CASSQTAAGDGRETQYF; CDR3 DNA: TGCGCCAGCAGCCAGACGGCGGCGGGAGACGGCCGCGAGACCCAGTACTTC
J gene: TRBJ2-1; D gene: .; V gene: TRBV20-1; clone size: .; CDR3 protein: CSLLGDFYNEQFF; CDR3 DNA: TGCAGTCTCCTTGGGGACTTTTACAATGAGCAGTTCTTC
J gene: TRBJ2-3; D gene: .; V gene: TRBV29-1; clone size: few; CDR3 protein: CSVERSDTQYF; CDR3 DNA: TGCAGCGTTGAAAGGTCCGATACGCAGTATTTT
J gene: TRBJ2-5; D gene: .; V gene: TRBV29-1; clone size: many; CDR3 protein: CSVEGAYQETQYF; CDR3 DNA: TGCAGCGTTGAGGGCGCTTACCAAGAGACCCAGTACTTC
J gene: TRBJ2-7; D gene: .; V gene: TRBV29-1; clone size: many; CDR3 protein: CSVVKGQQPYEQYF; CDR3 DNA: TGCAGCGTTGTGAAGGGTCAGCAGCCTTACGAGCAGTACTTC
J gene: TRBJ1-1; D gene: .; V gene: TRBV6-5; clone size: .; CDR3 protein: CASSYSGVEAFF; CDR3 DNA: TGTGCCAGCAGCTACTCAGGCGTTGAAGCTTTCTTT
J gene: TRBJ2-2; D gene: TRBD1; V gene: TRBV20-1; clone size: many; CDR3 protein: CSQQGGTGELFF; CDR3 DNA: TGCAGCCAACAGGGGGGCACCGGGGAGCTGTTTTTT
J gene: TRBJ2-2; D gene: .; V gene: TRBV5-1; clone size: many; CDR3 protein: CASSLGDTNTGELFF; CDR3 DNA: TGCGCCAGCAGCTTGGGGGACACCAACACCGGGGAGCTGTTTTTT
J gene: TRBJ2-1; D gene: .; V gene: TRBV2; clone size: many; CDR3 protein: CASSEAGTTGQFF; CDR3 DNA: TGTGCCAGCAGTGAAGCAGGGACCACCGGGCAGTTCTTC
J gene: TRBJ2-7; D gene: .; V gene: TRBV3-1; clone size: few; CDR3 protein: CASSQGSTAANYEQYF; CDR3 DNA: TGTGCCAGCAGCCAAGGGTCGACGGCCGCCAACTACGAGCAGTACTTC
J gene: TRBJ2-7; D gene: .; V gene: TRBV9; clone size: many; CDR3 protein: CASSAGGPISLYEQYF; CDR3 DNA: TGTGCCAGCAGCGCCGGAGGACCCATCAGTCTATACGAGCAGTACTTC
J gene: TRBJ1-1; D gene: .; V gene: TRBV12-3/TRBV12-4; clone size: many; CDR3 protein: CASRREGWSAFF; CDR3 DNA: TGTGCCAGCAGACGGGAGGGGTGGTCTGCTTTCTTT
J gene: TRBJ2-1; D gene: .; V gene: TRBV4-2; clone size: .; CDR3 protein: CASTPDSATYNEQFF; CDR3 DNA: TGTGCCAGCACCCCGGACAGCGCAACCTACAATGAGCAGTTCTTC